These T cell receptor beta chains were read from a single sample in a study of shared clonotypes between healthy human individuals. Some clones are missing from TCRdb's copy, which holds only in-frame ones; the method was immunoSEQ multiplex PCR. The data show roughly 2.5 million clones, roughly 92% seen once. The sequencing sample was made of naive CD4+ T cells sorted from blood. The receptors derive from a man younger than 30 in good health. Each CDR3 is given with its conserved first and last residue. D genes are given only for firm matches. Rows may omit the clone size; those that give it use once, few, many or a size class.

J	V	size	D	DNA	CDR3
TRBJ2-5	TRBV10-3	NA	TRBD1	TGTGCCATCAGTGAGTTTCGGACAGGGCAGCAAGAGACCCAGTACTTC	CAISEFRTGQQETQYF
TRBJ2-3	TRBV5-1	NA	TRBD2	TGCGCCAGCAGCGTGACTAGCGGTGAGGCGTTCACAGATACGCAGTATTTT	CASSVTSGEAFTDTQYF
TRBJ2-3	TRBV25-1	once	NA	TGTGCCAGCAGTGTAGGAACAGATACGCAGTATTTT	CASSVGTDTQYF
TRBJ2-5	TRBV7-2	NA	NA	TGTGCCAGCAGCTTAAGTATTCGGGAGACCCAGTACTTC	CASSLSIRETQYF
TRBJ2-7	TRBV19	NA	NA	TGTGCCAGTAGTATCAAAGGGGAAAGCTACGAGCAGTACTTC	CASSIKGESYEQYF
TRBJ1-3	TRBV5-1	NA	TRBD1	TGCGCCAGCAGCGAGACGGGACAGCGAACCTCTGGAAACACCATATATTTT	CASSETGQRTSGNTIYF
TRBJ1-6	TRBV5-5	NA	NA	TGTGCCAGCAGCTTGCATAGGACAGCCTCTTATAATTCACCCCTCCACTTT	CASSLHRTASYNSPLHF
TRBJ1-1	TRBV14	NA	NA	TGTGCCAGCAGCCGACAGTTGAACACTGAAGCTTTCTTT	CASSRQLNTEAFF
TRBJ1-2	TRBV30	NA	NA	TGTGCCTGGAGTGTGCCAGGGTCAGGAGGCTACACCTTC	CAWSVPGSGGYTF
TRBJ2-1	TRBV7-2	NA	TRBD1	TGTGCCAGCAGCACGGATGACAGGGGGCTCCGTGAGCAGTTCTTC	CASSTDDRGLREQFF
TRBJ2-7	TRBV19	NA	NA	TGTGCCAGTAGTCGCAACCCATCCTACGAGCAGTACTTC	CASSRNPSYEQYF
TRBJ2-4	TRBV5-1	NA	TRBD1	TGCGCCAGCAGCCGACAGGACAGGGGTACCAAAAACATTCAGTACTTC	CASSRQDRGTKNIQYF
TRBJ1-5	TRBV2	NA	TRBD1	TGTGCCAGCAGTCCTCGGGGGTGGGACAGGGGAGAGGATCAGCCCCAGCATTTT	CASSPRGWDRGEDQPQHF
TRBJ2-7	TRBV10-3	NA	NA	TGTGCCATCAGTGAAGTTAGCGGTGGCTTTAGGGAGCAGTACTTC	CAISEVSGGFREQYF
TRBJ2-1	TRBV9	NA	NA	TGTGCCAGCAGCGTAGGGGTCAACTACAATGAGCAGTTCTTC	CASSVGVNYNEQFF
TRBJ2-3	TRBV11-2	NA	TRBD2	TGTGCCAGCAGTCGCGCTAGCGGCAACCACGGAGATACGCAGTATTTT	CASSRASGNHGDTQYF
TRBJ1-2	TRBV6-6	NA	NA	TGTGCCAGCAGTTACTCGATTGGCAACACGGGTGGCTACACCTTC	CASSYSIGNTGGYTF
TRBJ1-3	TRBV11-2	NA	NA	TGTGCCAGCAGCCCTGGACTATCCTCTGGAAACACCATATATTTT	CASSPGLSSGNTIYF
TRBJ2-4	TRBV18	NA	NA	TGTGCCAGCTCACCACCGTCTATGAGTAAAAACATTCAGTACTTC	CASSPPSMSKNIQYF
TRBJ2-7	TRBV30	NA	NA	TGTGCCTGTTTTAGACAGGCGAGGTCCTACGAGCAGTACTTC	CACFRQARSYEQYF
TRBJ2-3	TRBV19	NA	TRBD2	TGTGCCAGTAGGAGACTAGCGGGAGGAGATACGCAGTATTTT	CASRRLAGGDTQYF
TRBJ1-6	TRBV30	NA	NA	TGTGCCTGGACCCTTCCCAGGGGCGACAGGAAGAACTCACCCCTCCACTTT	CAWTLPRGDRKNSPLHF